This record concerns one TCR beta chain sequence. Sequencing libraries for TCR beta were prepared with iRepertoire HTBI primers and Arm-PCR of CDR3 regions. One entry per CDR3 protein results from TCRdb running MiXCR on the multiplex PCR reads. The sample includes some 370,000 distinct CDR3 sequences, less than 25% of them seen just once. The time point here: persistent/refractory GD, antithyroid drugs over 5 years with positive TRAb. There was RNA extracted from PBMCs, and the TCR library was made from it. Roughly 9.8 milliliters of peripheral blood went into EDTA tubes. These data are taken from a study of regulatory T cells in long-lasting Graves disease. The source of this sequence is a female donor with Graves disease. Sequenced here: peripheral blood mononuclear cells (PBMCs), sampled when the disease was refractory, from a patient treated with antithyroid drugs.

In DNA, the CDR3 is TGTGCCAGCAGTTCGCTCGGGATCCGCACCTCCTACGAGCAGTACTTC. Translated, it gives CASSSLGIRTSYEQYF. The rearrangement joins TRBV27 to TRBJ2-7, with D possibly matching TRBD2 (5 bases). This CDR3 is 16 amino acids long. V dropped 4 bases and J dropped 0 bases, with 16 bases sitting between them. Per the germline V gene, CDR1 is MNHEY and CDR2 is SMNVEV (reference sequence).